Presented here are 20 T cell receptor beta chains from one specimen sequenced in a study of shared clonotypes between healthy human individuals. Method: immunoSEQ multiplex PCR; TCRdb's copy keeps in-frame clones and lacks some. The table lists roughly 300,000 clones, around 86% of them singletons. The sample taken for sequencing was memory CD8+ T cells sorted from blood. Subset described: CD45RO+ cells pooled with CCR7-negative TemRA cells. The origin of the receptors is a man aged 18-30 years in good health.

The chain couples TRBV27 to TRBJ2-3, with D perhaps being TRBD1 or TRBD2 (6 bases each). Germline V gene sequence: CDR1 MNHEY, CDR2 SMNVEV (reference sequence). The CDR3 is 16 residues long. V was cut by 3 bases and J by 1 base, with 14 bases left in between. The CDR3 nucleotides read TGTGCCAGCAGTTTCTCCGGGGGCAGGGGCACAGATACGCAGTATTTT. Protein sequence: CASSFSGGRGTDTQYF.

This sequence joins TRBV10-1 and TRBJ2-5; D perhaps matches TRBD2 (6 bases). This CDR3 contains 14 residues. Germline V gene data show CDR1 as WNHNN and CDR2 as SYGVQD (reference sequence). Deletions cut 0 bases from V and 6 bases from J, with 11 bases between. The DNA of the CDR3 is TGCGCCAGCAGTGAGTCAGAACTAGCTAAGACCCAGTACTTC. Its protein product is CASSESELAKTQYF.

The CDR3 DNA reads TGTGCCAGCAGTTTTCTCCGGGACAGTTACTCCTACGAGCAGTACTTC. Translation gives CASSFLRDSYSYEQYF. The chain has TRBV28 and TRBJ2-7; 7 nucleotides agree with TRBD1. The V gene's germline CDR1 is MDHEN and CDR2 SYDVKM. The CDR3 extends over 16 amino acids. V dropped 3 bases and J dropped 0; count of bases not matched to a gene: 8.

The chain joins TRBV7-9 to TRBJ2-7; weak D call: TRBD1 (6 bases). V was pared by 5 bases and J by 6 bases, with 26 bases between. The CDR3 has 17 residues. Germline V lookup: CDR1 SEHNR, CDR2 FQNEAQ (reference sequence). CDR3 residues: CASSPPIWSGDEGEQYF. The CDR3 coding sequence is TGTGCCAGCAGCCCCCCCATTTGGTCAGGGGACGAGGGCGAGCAGTACTTC.

V gene TRBV10-2 combines with J gene TRBJ1-6; D is uncertain. Trimming pared 3 bases from V and 10 bases from J, leaving 10 bases between. The CDR3 covers 13 residues. The germline V gene encodes CDR1 WSHSY and CDR2 SAAADI. The CDR3 reads CASSDRVLSPLHF. CDR3 sequence (DNA): TGCGCCAGCAGTGATAGGGTACTCTCACCCCTCCACTTT.

This chain connects TRBV5-6 to TRBJ1-2; 9 nucleotides match TRBD1. Germline CDR1 is SGHDT and CDR2 is YYEEEE. Trimming at V came to 4 bases and at J to 6 bases, leaving 10 bases not matched to a gene. The CDR3 is 15 residues long. The CDR3: CASSGGTGTIHGYTF. The CDR3 DNA reads TGTGCCAGCAGCGGGGGGACAGGGACGATCCATGGCTACACCTTC.

This chain joins TRBV5-4 and TRBJ2-7; D is possibly TRBD1 or TRBD2 (6 bases each). V gave up 0 bases and J gave up 2 bases, with 9 bases separating them. CDR1 is SGHNT, CDR2 YYREEE, per germline (reference sequence). The CDR3 contains 14 residues. The CDR3 protein is CASSLEGGAYEQYF. The CDR3 bases are TGTGCCAGCAGCTTGGAGGGGGGTGCCTACGAGCAGTACTTC.

The gene calls are TRBV2 and TRBJ2-7; D possibly corresponds to TRBD1 (5 bases). The CDR3 runs to 14 residues. The V end was cut by 7 bases, the J end by 2 bases, with 15 bases between. Per germline, CDR1 SNHLY and CDR2 FYNNEI. Here the CDR3 DNA reads TGTGCCAGCACCTGGCAGGGAACAGCCTACGAGCAGTACTTC. Translation: CASTWQGTAYEQYF.

The chain links TRBV18 to TRBJ2-7, with D possibly being TRBD1 (6 bases). CDR1 is KGHSH, CDR2 LQKENI, per germline. V was shortened by 4 bases and J by 7 bases, with 14 bases between the two germline ends. The CDR3 spans 13 residues. CDR3 nucleotides: TGTGCCAGCTCACATCAGGGGCGCTGGGAGCAGTACTTC. Amino acid sequence: CASSHQGRWEQYF.

This clone was recorded only once. This rearrangement joins TRBV6-5 to TRBJ1-2; D gene unclear. CDR3 length: 13 amino acids. The V and J ends lost 6 bases and 4 bases respectively, with 12 bases between them. Germline V CDR1 and CDR2: MNHEY, SVGAGI. CDR3 DNA: TGTGCCAGCAGGAGACTGTATCGCTATGGCTACACCTTC. Translated, it gives CASRRLYRYGYTF.

J is TRBJ2-3 and V is TRBV9, with TRBD1 identical over 7 bases. Trimming at V came to 0 bases and at J to 5 bases, leaving 3 bases not matched to a gene. CDR3 length equals 14 residues. The germline V gene encodes CDR1 SGDLS and CDR2 YYNGEE. The CDR3 DNA sequence: TGTGCCAGCAGCGTAGAAGGGGGCGGAGATACGCAGTATTTT. Translated: CASSVEGGGDTQYF.

CDR3 nucleotide sequence: TGTGCCAGCAGCCTAGGCTACGAGCAGTACTTC. Translation gives CASSLGYEQYF. J is TRBJ2-7 and V is TRBV14; D call uncertain. V lost 4 bases and J 3 bases, leaving 4 bases between the germline ends. This CDR3 has 11 amino acids. Germline V gives CDR1 SGHDN, CDR2 FVKESK.

This chain connects TRBV4-1 to TRBJ2-7; D remains unclear. Deletions cut 2 bases from V and 1 base from J, with 18 bases between. The CDR3 runs 17 residues. Looked up from germline, CDR1 is MGHRA and CDR2 is YSYEKL. This CDR3 reads CASSQSRLAHPSYEQYF. In nucleotides, the CDR3 is TGCGCCAGCAGCCAAAGCCGACTGGCACACCCGTCCTACGAGCAGTACTTC.

This chain joins TRBV7-2 and TRBJ2-3; the D gene is possibly TRBD2 (8 bases). The CDR3 has 15 amino acids. Germline V gene sequence: CDR1 SGHTA, CDR2 FQGNSA. Here the CDR3 reads CAISGEGASTDTQYF. CDR3 nucleotide sequence: TGTGCTATTAGCGGGGAGGGGGCAAGCACAGATACGCAGTATTTT.

The chain recombines TRBV7-6 with TRBJ2-5; 9 bases are shared with TRBD2. V lost 5 bases, J lost 2 bases, and 15 bases stayed unmatched. CDR3 size: 18 residues. Germline CDR1 reads SGHVS; CDR2 reads FNYEAQ. CDR3 sequence reads: CASSPFGIAGAPQETQYF. The CDR3 coding sequence is TGTGCCAGCAGCCCATTTGGGATAGCGGGAGCTCCACAAGAGACCCAGTACTTC.

The J gene is TRBJ2-1, the V gene TRBV11-2; no clear D. Per the germline V gene, CDR1 is SGHAT and CDR2 is FQNNGV. V was shortened by 5 bases and J by 5 bases, with 16 bases between the two germline ends. This CDR3 contains 15 residues. The CDR3: CASSPTPKGHNEQFF. CDR3 coding DNA: TGTGCCAGCAGCCCGACCCCCAAAGGGCACAATGAGCAGTTCTTC.

The chain carries TRBV13 and TRBJ1-1, with TRBD1 matching 8 bases. The CDR3 is 15 residues long. The junction had 5 bases not matched to a gene; V was cut back by 5 bases and J by 0 bases. Germline lookup yields CDR1 PRHDT and CDR2 FYEKMQ (reference sequence). The CDR3 spells CASSDPTGVNTEAFF. The CDR3 bases are TGTGCCAGCAGCGATCCGACAGGGGTGAACACTGAAGCTTTCTTT.

In its sample, this clone was seen once. V usage is TRBV2 and J usage is TRBJ1-1; D uncertain. The CDR3 length is 15 residues. The germline CDR1 and CDR2 sequences are SNHLY and FYNNEI. V was pared by 3 bases and J by 0 bases, with 11 bases between. In DNA, the CDR3 is TGTGCCAGCAGTGACAACAGCGCCCTGAACACTGAAGCTTTCTTT. Translation: CASSDNSALNTEAFF.

The chain uses TRBV7-6 and TRBJ1-1; the D gene is possibly TRBD1 (5 bases). The CDR3 extends over 13 amino acids. Trimming pared 0 bases from V and 7 bases from J, leaving 9 bases between. CDR1 is SGHVS, CDR2 FNYEAQ, per germline. For the CDR3, the DNA is TGTGCCAGCAGCTTAGCTCTCACAGGTGAAGCTTTCTTT. It is translated as CASSLALTGEAFF.

The rearrangement joins TRBV9 to TRBJ1-5; TRBD1 might be the D (6 bases). CDR3 size: 13 residues. CDR1 and CDR2 from the germline V gene are SGDLS and YYNGEE. The germline V and J ends were trimmed by 3 bases and 5 bases, with 9 bases remaining between them. The CDR3 DNA is TGTGCCAGCAGCGAGGGGGGGGATCAGCCCCAGCATTTT. This codes for CASSEGGDQPQHF.